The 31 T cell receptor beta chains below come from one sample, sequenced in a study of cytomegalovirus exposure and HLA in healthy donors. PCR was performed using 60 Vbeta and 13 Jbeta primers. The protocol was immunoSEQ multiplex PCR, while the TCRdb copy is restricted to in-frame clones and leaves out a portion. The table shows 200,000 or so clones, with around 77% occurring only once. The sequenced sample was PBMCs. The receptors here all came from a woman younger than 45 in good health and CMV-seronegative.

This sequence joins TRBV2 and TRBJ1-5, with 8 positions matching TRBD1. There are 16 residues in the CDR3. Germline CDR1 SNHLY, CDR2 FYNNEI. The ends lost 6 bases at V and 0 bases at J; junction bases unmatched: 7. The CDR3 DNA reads TGTGCCAGCAGACGTACAGGGGGATATAGCAATCAGCCCCAGCATTTT. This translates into CASRRTGGYSNQPQHF.

The CDR3 nucleotides are TGTGCCTGGAAAGGGGCTAATGAAAAACTGTTTTTT. Residues: CAWKGANEKLFF. The rearrangement links TRBV30 to TRBJ1-4, with a possible D match to TRBD1 (5 bases). Trimming pared 4 bases from V and 3 bases from J, leaving 6 bases between. The CDR3 covers 12 residues. In germline, CDR1 is GTSNPN, CDR2 SVGIG (reference sequence).

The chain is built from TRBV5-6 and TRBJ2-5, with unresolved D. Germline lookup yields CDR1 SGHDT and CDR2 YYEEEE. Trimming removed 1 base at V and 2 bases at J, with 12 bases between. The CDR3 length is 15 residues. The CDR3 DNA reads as TGTGCCAGCAGCTTGCCGGTATCCCCTCAAGAGACCCAGTACTTC. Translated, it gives CASSLPVSPQETQYF.

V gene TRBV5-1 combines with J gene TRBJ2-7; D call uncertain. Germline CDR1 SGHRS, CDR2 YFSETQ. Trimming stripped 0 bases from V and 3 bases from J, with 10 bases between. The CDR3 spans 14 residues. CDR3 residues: CASSLADFNYEQYF. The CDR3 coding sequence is TGCGCCAGCAGCTTGGCAGATTTTAACTACGAGCAGTACTTC.

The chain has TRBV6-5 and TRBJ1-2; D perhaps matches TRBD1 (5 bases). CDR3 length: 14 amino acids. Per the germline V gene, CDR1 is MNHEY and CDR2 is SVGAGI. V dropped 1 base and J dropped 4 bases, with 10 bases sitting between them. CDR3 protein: CASSYFPGVYGYTF. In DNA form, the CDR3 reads TGTGCCAGCAGTTACTTTCCGGGGGTCTATGGCTACACCTTC.

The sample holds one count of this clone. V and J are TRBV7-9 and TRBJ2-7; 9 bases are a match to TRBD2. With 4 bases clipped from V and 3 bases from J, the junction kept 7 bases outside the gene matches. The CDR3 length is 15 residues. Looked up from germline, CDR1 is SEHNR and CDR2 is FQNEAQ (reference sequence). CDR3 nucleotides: TGTGCCAGCAGCTGGTTGGGCGGGGGGGACTACGAGCAGTACTTC. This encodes CASSWLGGGDYEQYF.

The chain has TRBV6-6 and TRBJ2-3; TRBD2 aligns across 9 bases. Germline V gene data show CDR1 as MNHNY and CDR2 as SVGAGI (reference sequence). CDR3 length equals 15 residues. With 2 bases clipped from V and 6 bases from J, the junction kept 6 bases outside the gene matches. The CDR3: CASSYRGRDADTQYF. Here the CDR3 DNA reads TGTGCCAGCAGTTACCGCGGGAGGGACGCCGATACGCAGTATTTT.

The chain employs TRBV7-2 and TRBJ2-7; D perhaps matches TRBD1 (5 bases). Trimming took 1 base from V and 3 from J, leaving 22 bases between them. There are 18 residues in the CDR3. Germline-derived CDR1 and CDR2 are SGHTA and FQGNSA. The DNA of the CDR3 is TGTGCCAGCAGCTTAGTGGCTTCTGCGGCAGGGTCCAACTACGAGCAGTACTTC. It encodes CASSLVASAAGSNYEQYF.

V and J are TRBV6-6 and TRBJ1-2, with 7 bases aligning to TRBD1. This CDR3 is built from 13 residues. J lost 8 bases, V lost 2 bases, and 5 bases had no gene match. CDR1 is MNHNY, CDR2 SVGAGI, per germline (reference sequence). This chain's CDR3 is CASSYPDRVGYTF. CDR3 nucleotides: TGTGCCAGCAGTTACCCTGACAGGGTCGGCTACACCTTC.

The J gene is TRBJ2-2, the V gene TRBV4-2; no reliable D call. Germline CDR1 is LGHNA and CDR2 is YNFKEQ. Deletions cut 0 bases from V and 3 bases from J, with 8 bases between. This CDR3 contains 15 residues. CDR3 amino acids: CASSQDFGYTGELFF. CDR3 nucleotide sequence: TGTGCCAGCAGCCAAGACTTCGGTTACACCGGGGAGCTGTTTTTT.

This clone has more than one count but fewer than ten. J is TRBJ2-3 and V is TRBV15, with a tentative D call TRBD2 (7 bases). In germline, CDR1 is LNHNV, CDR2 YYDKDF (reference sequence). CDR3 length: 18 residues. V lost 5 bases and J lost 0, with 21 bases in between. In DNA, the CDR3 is TGTGCCACCAGCTTCCTTAGGGGGGGGCGGGGGAGCACAGATACGCAGTATTTT. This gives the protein CATSFLRGGRGSTDTQYF.

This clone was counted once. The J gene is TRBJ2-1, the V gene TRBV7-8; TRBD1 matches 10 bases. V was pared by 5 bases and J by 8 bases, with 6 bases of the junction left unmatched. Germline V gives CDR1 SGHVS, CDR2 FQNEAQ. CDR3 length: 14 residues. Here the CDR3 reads CASSNGQGVDEQFF. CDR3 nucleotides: TGTGCCAGCAGCAACGGACAGGGGGTGGATGAGCAGTTCTTC.

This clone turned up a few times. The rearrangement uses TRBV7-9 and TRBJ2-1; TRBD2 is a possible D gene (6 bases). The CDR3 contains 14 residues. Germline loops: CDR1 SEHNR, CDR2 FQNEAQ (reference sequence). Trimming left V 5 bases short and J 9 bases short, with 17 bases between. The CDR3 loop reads CASSPGVAALEQFF. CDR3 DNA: TGTGCCAGCAGCCCCGGGGTAGCGGCGCTTGAGCAGTTCTTC.

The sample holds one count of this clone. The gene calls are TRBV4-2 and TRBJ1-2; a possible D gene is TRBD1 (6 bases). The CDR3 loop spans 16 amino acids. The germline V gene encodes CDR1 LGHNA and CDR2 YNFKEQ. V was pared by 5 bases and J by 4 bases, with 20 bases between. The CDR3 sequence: CASSEAYGGGLYGYTF. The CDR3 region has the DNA TGTGCCAGCAGCGAAGCCTATGGGGGGGGCCTCTATGGCTACACCTTC.

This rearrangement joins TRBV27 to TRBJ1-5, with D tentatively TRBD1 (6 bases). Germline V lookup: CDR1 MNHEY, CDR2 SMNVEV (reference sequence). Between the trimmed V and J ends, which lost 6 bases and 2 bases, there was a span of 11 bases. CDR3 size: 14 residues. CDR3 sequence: CASSEGGGNQPQHF. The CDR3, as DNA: TGTGCCAGCAGCGAAGGGGGTGGCAATCAGCCCCAGCATTTT.

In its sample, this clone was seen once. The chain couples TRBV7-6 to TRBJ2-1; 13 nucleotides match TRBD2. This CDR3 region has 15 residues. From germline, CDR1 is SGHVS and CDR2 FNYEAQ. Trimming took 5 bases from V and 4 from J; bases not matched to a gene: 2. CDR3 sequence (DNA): TGTGCCAGCAGCGCGGGACTAGCGGGGTACAATGAGCAGTTCTTC. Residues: CASSAGLAGYNEQFF.

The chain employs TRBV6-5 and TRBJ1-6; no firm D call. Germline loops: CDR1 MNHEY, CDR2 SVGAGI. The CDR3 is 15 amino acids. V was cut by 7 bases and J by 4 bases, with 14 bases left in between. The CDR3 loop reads CASNGRMAYNSPLHF. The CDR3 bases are TGTGCCAGCAACGGCAGGATGGCTTATAATTCACCCCTCCACTTT.

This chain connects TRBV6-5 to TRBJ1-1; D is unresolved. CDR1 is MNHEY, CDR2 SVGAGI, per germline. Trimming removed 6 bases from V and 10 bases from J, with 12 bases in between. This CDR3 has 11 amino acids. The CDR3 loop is CASSNSGPAFF. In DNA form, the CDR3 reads TGTGCCAGCAGCAATTCGGGTCCAGCTTTCTTT.

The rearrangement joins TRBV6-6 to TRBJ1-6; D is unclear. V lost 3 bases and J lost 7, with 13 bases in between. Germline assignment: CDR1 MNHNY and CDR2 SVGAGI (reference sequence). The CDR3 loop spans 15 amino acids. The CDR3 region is CASSYPGERNSPLHF. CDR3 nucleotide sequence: TGTGCCAGCAGTTATCCCGGGGAACGGAATTCACCCCTCCACTTT.

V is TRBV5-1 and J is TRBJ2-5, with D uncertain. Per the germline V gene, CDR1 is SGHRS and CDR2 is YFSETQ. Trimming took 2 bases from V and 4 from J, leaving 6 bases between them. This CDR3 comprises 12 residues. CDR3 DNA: TGCGCCAGCAGCTTACTTTCAGAGACCCAGTACTTC. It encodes CASSLLSETQYF.

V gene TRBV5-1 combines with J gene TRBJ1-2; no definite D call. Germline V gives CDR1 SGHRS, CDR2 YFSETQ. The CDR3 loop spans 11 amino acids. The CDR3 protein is CIARFQCGYTF. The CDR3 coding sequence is TGCATAGCAAGGTTCCAGTGTGGCTACACCTTC.

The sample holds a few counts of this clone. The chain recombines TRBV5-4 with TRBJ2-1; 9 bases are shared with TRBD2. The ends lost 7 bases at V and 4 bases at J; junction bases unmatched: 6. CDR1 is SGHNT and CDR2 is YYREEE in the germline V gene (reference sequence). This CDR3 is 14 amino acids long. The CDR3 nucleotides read TGTGCCAGCGCTTCGACTAGCGGTTACAATGAGCAGTTCTTC. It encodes CASASTSGYNEQFF.

The CDR3 is CASSFRSSGANVLTF. CDR3 sequence (DNA): TGTGCCAGCAGCTTCCGGAGCTCTGGGGCCAACGTCCTGACTTTC. This chain uses TRBV11-2 with TRBJ2-6; D not certain. This CDR3 has 15 amino acids. The germline V gene encodes CDR1 SGHAT and CDR2 FQNNGV. V was clipped by 3 bases and J by 0 bases, with 6 bases between them.

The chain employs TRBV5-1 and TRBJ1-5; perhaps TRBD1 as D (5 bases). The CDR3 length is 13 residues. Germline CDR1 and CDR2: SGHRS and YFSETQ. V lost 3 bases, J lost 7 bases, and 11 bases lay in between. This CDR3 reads CASSSQGSQPQHF. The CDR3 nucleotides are TGCGCCAGCAGCTCCCAGGGCAGCCAGCCCCAGCATTTT.

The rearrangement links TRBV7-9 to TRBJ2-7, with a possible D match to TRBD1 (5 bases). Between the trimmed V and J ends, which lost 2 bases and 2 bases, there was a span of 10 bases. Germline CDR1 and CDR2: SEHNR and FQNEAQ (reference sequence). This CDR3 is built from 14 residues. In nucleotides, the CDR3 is TGTGCCAGCAGCTTAATAACAGGAACCTACGAGCAGTACTTC. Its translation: CASSLITGTYEQYF.

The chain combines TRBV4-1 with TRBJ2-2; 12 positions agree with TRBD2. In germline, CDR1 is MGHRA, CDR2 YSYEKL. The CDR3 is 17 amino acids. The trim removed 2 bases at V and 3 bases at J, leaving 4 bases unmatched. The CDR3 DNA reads TGCGCCAGCAGCCAATATGGGACTAGCGGGTACACCGGGGAGCTGTTTTTT. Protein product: CASSQYGTSGYTGELFF.

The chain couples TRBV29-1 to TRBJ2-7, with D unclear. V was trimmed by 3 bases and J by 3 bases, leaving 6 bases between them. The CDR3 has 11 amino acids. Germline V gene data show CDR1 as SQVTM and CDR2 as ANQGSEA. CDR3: CSVEESYEQYF. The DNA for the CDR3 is TGCAGCGTTGAGGAGAGCTACGAGCAGTACTTC.

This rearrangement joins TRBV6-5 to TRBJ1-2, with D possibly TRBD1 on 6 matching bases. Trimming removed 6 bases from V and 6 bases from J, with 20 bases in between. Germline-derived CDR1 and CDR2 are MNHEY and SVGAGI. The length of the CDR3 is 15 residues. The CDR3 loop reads CASSTGGAPRDGYTF. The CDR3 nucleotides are TGTGCCAGCAGCACCGGGGGGGCGCCCCGTGATGGCTACACCTTC.

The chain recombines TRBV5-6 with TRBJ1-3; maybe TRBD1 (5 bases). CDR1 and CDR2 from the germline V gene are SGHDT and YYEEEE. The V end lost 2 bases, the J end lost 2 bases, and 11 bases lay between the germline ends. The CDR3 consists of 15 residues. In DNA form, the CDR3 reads TGTGCCAGCAGCTTCATAGGGACTACTGGAAACACCATATATTTT. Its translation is CASSFIGTTGNTIYF.

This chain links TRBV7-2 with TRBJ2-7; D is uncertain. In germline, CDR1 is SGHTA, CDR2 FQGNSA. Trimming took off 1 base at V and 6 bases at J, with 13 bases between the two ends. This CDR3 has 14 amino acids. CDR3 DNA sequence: TGTGCCAGCAGCTTAGGAGTTGGCGGTGTCGAGCAGTACTTC. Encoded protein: CASSLGVGGVEQYF.

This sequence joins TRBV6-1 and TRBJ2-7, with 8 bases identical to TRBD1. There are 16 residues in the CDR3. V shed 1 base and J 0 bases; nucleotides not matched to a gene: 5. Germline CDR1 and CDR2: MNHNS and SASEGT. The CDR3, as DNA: TGTGCCAGCAGTGAAGTCGTGACAGGGGCCTCCTACGAGCAGTACTTC. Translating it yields CASSEVVTGASYEQYF.